These T cell receptor beta chains were read from a single sample in a study of OX40 agonist ivuxolimab in advanced cancers. Here immunoSEQ multiplex PCR was the method, and the copy in TCRdb shows in-frame clones only, minus some. The repertoire holds under 40,000 clones, with 81% as singletons. The sample here was CD4+ or CD8+ T cells sorted from blood, taken in a trial of the OX40 agonist ivuxolimab. These receptors were collected from an adult with an advanced solid tumor such as melanoma, head and neck, liver or kidney cancer. CDR3s include the opening cysteine and the closing phenylalanine or tryptophan. D genes are given only for firm matches. Only some rows state a clone size, as once, few, many or a class for expanded clones.

clone_size | j_call | v_call | d_call | cdr3_aa | cdr3_nt
. | TRBJ1-1 | TRBV19 | . | CASSPHQGSTEAFF | TGTGCCAGTAGTCCCCACCAGGGTAGCACTGAAGCTTTCTTT
once | TRBJ2-3 | TRBV18 | . | CASSGILTDTQYF | TGTGCCAGCTCGGGCATTCTCACAGATACGCAGTATTTT
. | TRBJ2-5 | TRBV6-1 | . | CASRQDVQETQYF | TGTGCCAGCAGACAGGATGTCCAAGAGACCCAGTACTTC
. | TRBJ1-3 | TRBV28 | . | CASSLTLSGNTIYF | TGTGCCAGCAGTTTGACTCTCTCCGGAAACACCATATATTTT
. | TRBJ2-2 | TRBV2 | TRBD1 | CASSEKGQGKFDGELFF | TGTGCCAGCAGTGAAAAGGGACAGGGTAAATTTGACGGGGAGCTGTTTTTT
. | TRBJ2-3 | TRBV29-1 | . | CSVEGSTGTDTQYF | TGCAGCGTTGAGGGCTCAACCGGCACAGATACGCAGTATTTT
. | TRBJ1-6 | TRBV5-6 | TRBD1 | CASSSPGTERSPLHF | TGTGCCAGCAGCTCCCCGGGGACAGAACGATCACCCCTCCACTTT
. | TRBJ2-5 | TRBV2 | . | CASRRDSGETQYF | TGTGCCAGCAGGCGGGACTCGGGAGAGACCCAGTACTTC
few | TRBJ1-2 | TRBV5-4 | TRBD1 | CASSLRLGTGTLGYTF | TGTGCCAGCAGCTTGAGACTAGGGACAGGGACCTTGGGCTACACCTTC
. | TRBJ1-1 | TRBV18 | TRBD1 | CASSPGTGGPEAFF | TGTGCCAGCTCACCCGGGACAGGGGGCCCTGAAGCTTTCTTT
. | TRBJ2-5 | TRBV6-1 | . | CATRVRGNQETQYF | TGTGCCACTAGAGTCAGGGGCAACCAAGAGACCCAGTACTTC
. | TRBJ2-7 | TRBV6-5 | . | CASSPDYFSVYEQYF | TGTGCCAGCAGTCCCGATTACTTTTCGGTCTACGAGCAGTACTTC
. | TRBJ1-5 | TRBV23-1 | TRBD1 | CATGQGDQPQHF | TGCGCCACCGGACAGGGTGATCAGCCCCAGCATTTT
. | TRBJ1-4 | TRBV6-4 | . | CASSPDRQKLFF | TGTGCCAGCAGCCCGGACAGACAAAAACTGTTTTTT
. | TRBJ2-2 | TRBV5-4 | . | CASSLNTGELFF | TGTGCCAGCAGCCTTAACACCGGGGAGCTGTTTTTT
few | TRBJ2-7 | TRBV2 | TRBD2 | CASSRLANSYEQYF | TGTGCCAGCAGTCGACTAGCCAACTCCTACGAGCAGTACTTC
. | TRBJ2-2 | TRBV9 | . | CASSPTVTLSPGELFF | TGTGCCAGCAGCCCCACGGTAACTCTTTCCCCCGGGGAGCTGTTTTTT
. | TRBJ2-3 | TRBV6-1 | . | CASSDRGPTDTQYF | TGTGCCAGCAGTGACAGGGGCCCCACAGATACGCAGTATTTT
. | TRBJ1-1 | TRBV25-1 | . | CASIPTRAGNTEAFF | TGTGCCAGCATTCCCACCAGGGCGGGGAACACTGAAGCTTTCTTT
. | TRBJ2-3 | TRBV5-1 | TRBD1 | CASSLGQGGGDTQYF | TGCGCCAGCAGCTTGGGACAGGGGGGAGGAGATACGCAGTATTTT
. | TRBJ2-3 | TRBV30 | . | CAWSVRDTQYF | TGTGCCTGGAGTGTCAGGGACACGCAGTATTTT
once | TRBJ1-5 | TRBV28 | . | CASSLGINSPQHF | TGTGCCAGCAGTTTAGGTATCAATTCGCCCCAGCATTTT
few | TRBJ2-2 | TRBV9 | . | CASSALGSGTFNTGELFF | TGTGCCAGCAGCGCCCTAGGTTCCGGGACGTTTAACACCGGGGAGCTGTTTTTT
. | TRBJ1-6 | TRBV7-8 | . | CASSVDGRSNSPLHF | TGTGCCAGCAGCGTGGACGGTCGCAGTAATTCACCCCTCCACTTT
. | TRBJ2-3 | TRBV7-2 | . | CASSLTDGTDTQYF | TGTGCCAGCAGCTTAACTGATGGCACAGATACGCAGTATTTT
. | TRBJ1-1 | TRBV7-2 | . | CASSLTLGGNTEAFF | TGTGCCAGCAGCTTAACCCTGGGAGGGAACACTGAAGCTTTCTTT
. | TRBJ2-7 | TRBV5-1 | . | CASSFIGTGEQYF | TGCGCCAGCAGCTTCATCGGGACGGGTGAGCAGTACTTC
. | TRBJ1-1 | TRBV5-1 | TRBD1 | CASSWTGILGETEAFF | TGCGCCAGCAGCTGGACAGGGATACTGGGCGAGACTGAAGCTTTCTTT
. | TRBJ2-2 | TRBV19 | TRBD2 | CASGTSGSRTGELFF | TGTGCCAGTGGGACTAGCGGGAGTCGTACCGGGGAGCTGTTTTTT
. | TRBJ1-6 | TRBV27 | . | CASSLQGRSPLHF | TGTGCCAGCAGTTTACAGGGGCGATCACCCCTCCACTTT
few | TRBJ1-2 | TRBV7-9 | . | CASSLDLGGRNGYTF | TGTGCCAGCAGCTTAGATTTGGGGGGGCGGAATGGCTACACCTTC
. | TRBJ2-7 | TRBV5-1 | . | CASSFLGGSSSYKQYF | TGCGCCAGCAGCTTCTTGGGGGGTTCTAGCTCCTACAAGCAGTACTTC
. | TRBJ1-6 | TRBV19 | . | CASSIKLGSYNSPLHF | TGTGCCAGTAGTATTAAACTCGGCTCCTATAATTCACCCCTCCACTTT
. | TRBJ2-7 | TRBV28 | TRBD2 | CASAVTSASYEQYF | TGTGCCAGCGCCGTGACTAGCGCCTCCTACGAGCAGTACTTC
. | TRBJ1-2 | TRBV30 | . | CAWSRGSPNYGYTF | TGTGCCTGGAGCAGGGGCAGTCCTAACTATGGCTACACCTTC
. | TRBJ2-5 | TRBV7-2 | . | CASSLNGLRETQYF | TGTGCCAGCAGCTTAAATGGACTGCGGGAGACCCAGTACTTC
. | TRBJ2-1 | TRBV9 | . | CASSVSSDSYNEQFF | TGTGCCAGCAGCGTAAGTAGCGATTCCTACAATGAGCAGTTCTTC
. | TRBJ2-7 | TRBV6-1 | TRBD2 | CASSEQRGPYEQYF | TGTGCCAGCAGCGAGCAGCGGGGCCCCTACGAGCAGTACTTC
once | TRBJ2-7 | TRBV11-1 | TRBD1 | CASSQLGQGWSYEQYF | TGTGCCAGCAGCCAACTAGGACAGGGATGGTCCTACGAGCAGTACTTC
. | TRBJ1-6 | TRBV7-1 | . | CASSLVSTGRDSPLHF | TGTGCCAGCAGCTTAGTGTCTACGGGACGGGATTCACCCCTCCACTTT
. | TRBJ1-2 | TRBV5-1 | TRBD1 | CASSPRTGQGASGYTF | TGCGCCAGCAGCCCAAGGACGGGACAGGGGGCGTCTGGCTACACCTTC
. | TRBJ2-7 | TRBV19 | TRBD2 | CASSKVGLAGGLTGEQYF | TGTGCCAGTAGTAAAGTGGGGCTAGCGGGAGGCCTTACCGGCGAGCAGTACTTC
once | TRBJ2-7 | TRBV11-2 | TRBD2 | CASSAGLANYEQYF | TGTGCCAGCAGCGCGGGACTAGCGAACTACGAGCAGTACTTC
. | TRBJ2-5 | TRBV7-2 | . | CASSIQGRETQYF | TGTGCCAGCAGCATACAGGGAAGAGAGACCCAGTACTTC
. | TRBJ2-3 | TRBV5-1 | . | CASRQGQAGTDTQYF | TGCGCCAGCAGACAAGGACAAGCAGGCACAGATACGCAGTATTTT
. | TRBJ1-2 | TRBV19 | . | CASSPPAAVNYGYTF | TGTGCCAGTAGTCCCCCGGCAGCAGTTAACTATGGCTACACCTTC
. | TRBJ1-4 | TRBV4-1 | . | CASRGPVNEKLFF | TGCGCCAGCAGGGGGCCAGTTAATGAAAAACTGTTTTTT
. | TRBJ2-5 | TRBV7-3 | . | CASSLGSGETQYF | TGTGCCAGCAGCCTTGGATCGGGAGAGACCCAGTACTTC